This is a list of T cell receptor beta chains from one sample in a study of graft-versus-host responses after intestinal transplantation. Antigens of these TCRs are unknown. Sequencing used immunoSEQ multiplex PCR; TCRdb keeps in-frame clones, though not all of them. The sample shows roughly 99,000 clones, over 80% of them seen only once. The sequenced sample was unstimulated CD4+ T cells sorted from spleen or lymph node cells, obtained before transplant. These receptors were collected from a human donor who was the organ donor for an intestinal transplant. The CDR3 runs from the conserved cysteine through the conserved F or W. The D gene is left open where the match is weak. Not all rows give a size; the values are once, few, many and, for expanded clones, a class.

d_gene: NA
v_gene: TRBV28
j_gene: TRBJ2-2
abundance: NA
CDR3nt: TGTGCCAGCAGTTACCATTTTAGGATCGGCGGGGAGCTGTTTTTT
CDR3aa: CASSYHFRIGGELFF

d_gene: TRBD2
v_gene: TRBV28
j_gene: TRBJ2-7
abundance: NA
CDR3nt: TGTGCCAGCAGTTCCCCCTTGGGGGGGGAAACTCCACACGAGCAGTACTTC
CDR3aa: CASSSPLGGETPHEQYF

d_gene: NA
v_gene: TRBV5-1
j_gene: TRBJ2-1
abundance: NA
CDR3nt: TGCGCCAGCAGCTTGGCCCTTCTCAAAAGAGATGAGCAGTTCTTC
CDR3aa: CASSLALLKRDEQFF

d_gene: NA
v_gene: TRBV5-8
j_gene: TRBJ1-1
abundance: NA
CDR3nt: TGTGCCAGCAGCCTTCCCGCCGCCCTGAACACTGAAGCTCTCTTT
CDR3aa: CASSLPAALNTEALF

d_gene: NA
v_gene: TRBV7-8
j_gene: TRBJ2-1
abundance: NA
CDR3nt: TGTGCCAGCAGCTTAGCCTACAACAATGAGCAGTTCTTC
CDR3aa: CASSLAYNNEQFF

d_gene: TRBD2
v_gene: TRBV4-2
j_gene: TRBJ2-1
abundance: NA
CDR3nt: TGTGCCAGCAGCCAAGAGGCGGGAGGAAGCTCCTACAATGAGCAGTTCTTC
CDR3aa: CASSQEAGGSSYNEQFF

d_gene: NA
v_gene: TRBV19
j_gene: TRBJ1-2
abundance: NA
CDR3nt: TGTGCCAGTAGTCCCCACGGTCATCCCTCCGGCTACACCTTC
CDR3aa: CASSPHGHPSGYTF

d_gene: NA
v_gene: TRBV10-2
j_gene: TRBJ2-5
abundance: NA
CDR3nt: TGCGCCAGCAGTGTGGCGGGAATAGGAGGAGAGACCCAGTACTTC
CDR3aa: CASSVAGIGGETQYF

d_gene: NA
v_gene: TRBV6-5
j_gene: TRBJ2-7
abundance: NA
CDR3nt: TGTGCCAGCAGTCCCCGTGGGCGGTGGCCCTACGAGCAGTACTTC
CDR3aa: CASSPRGRWPYEQYF

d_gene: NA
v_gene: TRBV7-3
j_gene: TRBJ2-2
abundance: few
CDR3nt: TGTGCCAGCAGCCCCTCCGGGACGGGAACGAACACCGGGGAGCTGTTTTTT
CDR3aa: CASSPSGTGTNTGELFF

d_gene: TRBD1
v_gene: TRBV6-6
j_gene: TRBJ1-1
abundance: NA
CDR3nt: TGTGCCAGCACCTCGGACAGGGGGGGAAAGAACACTGAAGCTTTCTTT
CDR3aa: CASTSDRGGKNTEAFF

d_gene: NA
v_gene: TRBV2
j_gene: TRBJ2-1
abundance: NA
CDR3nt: TGTGCCAGCAGTGTACAGGGATACAATGAGCAGTTCTTC
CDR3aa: CASSVQGYNEQFF

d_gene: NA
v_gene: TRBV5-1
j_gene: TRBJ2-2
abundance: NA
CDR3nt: TGCGCCAGCAGCTTGGGGTATTCCGGACAAGGGAACACCGGGGAGCTGTTTTTT
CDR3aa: CASSLGYSGQGNTGELFF

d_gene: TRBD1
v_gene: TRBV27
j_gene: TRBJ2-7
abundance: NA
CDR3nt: TGTGCCAGCAGTTTGGGGGTGAGCGGGACAGGGGGGTACGAGCAGTACTTC
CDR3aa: CASSLGVSGTGGYEQYF

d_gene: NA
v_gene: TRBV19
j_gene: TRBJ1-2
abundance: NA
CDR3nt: TGTGCCAGTAGTAAAGAGGACGGGTACTATGGCTACACCTTC
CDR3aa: CASSKEDGYYGYTF

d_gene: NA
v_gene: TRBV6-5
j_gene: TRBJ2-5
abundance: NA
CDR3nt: TGTGCCAGCAGTTATACCCGGAAGAAGCAAGAGACCCAGTACTTC
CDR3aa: CASSYTRKKQETQYF

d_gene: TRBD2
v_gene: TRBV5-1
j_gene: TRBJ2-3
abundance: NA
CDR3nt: TGCGCCAGCAGCGCGGGACTAGCGGGGAGGCAGTATTTT
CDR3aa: CASSAGLAGRQYF

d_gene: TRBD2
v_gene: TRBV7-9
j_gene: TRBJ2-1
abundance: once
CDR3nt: TGTGCCAGCAGCAAGACTAGCGGGTGGACACCTGAGCAGTTCTTC
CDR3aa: CASSKTSGWTPEQFF

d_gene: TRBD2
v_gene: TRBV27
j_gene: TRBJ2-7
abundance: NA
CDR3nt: TGTGCCAGCAGAAGGGGACTAGCGGGATCCTACGAGCAGTACTTC
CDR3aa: CASRRGLAGSYEQYF

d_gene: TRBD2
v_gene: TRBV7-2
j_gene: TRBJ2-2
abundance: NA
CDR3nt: TGTGCCAGCAGCCCTACTAGCGGGAGTTGGACCGGGGAGCTGTTTTTT
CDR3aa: CASSPTSGSWTGELFF

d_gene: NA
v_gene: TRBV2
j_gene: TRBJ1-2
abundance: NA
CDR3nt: TGTGCCAGCACCATAGACATACCCTATGGCTACACCTTC
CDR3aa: CASTIDIPYGYTF

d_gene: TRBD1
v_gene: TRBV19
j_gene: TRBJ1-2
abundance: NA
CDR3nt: TGTGCCAGTAGCCCTCAGGGGGGTTCGACTGGCTACACCTTC
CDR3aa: CASSPQGGSTGYTF

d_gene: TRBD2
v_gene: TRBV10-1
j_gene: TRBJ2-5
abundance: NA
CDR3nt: TGCGCCAGCAGTGAGGGACTAGCGGGGAGGGAGACCCAGTACTTC
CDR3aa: CASSEGLAGRETQYF

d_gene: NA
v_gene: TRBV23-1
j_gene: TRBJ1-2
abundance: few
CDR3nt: TGCGCCAGCAGTCAATCGGTGGTCGGCTATGGCTACACCTTC
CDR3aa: CASSQSVVGYGYTF

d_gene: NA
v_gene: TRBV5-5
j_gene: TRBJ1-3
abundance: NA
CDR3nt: TGTGCCAGCAGCCCCGTGCGGAGGGGCACTGGAAACACCATATATTTT
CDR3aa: CASSPVRRGTGNTIYF

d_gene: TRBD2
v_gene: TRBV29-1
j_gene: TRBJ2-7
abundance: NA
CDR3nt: TGCAGCGTTCCCACCTCGGGGGGGTACGAGCAGTACTTC
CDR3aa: CSVPTSGGYEQYF

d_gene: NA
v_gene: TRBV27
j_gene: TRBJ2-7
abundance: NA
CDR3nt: TGTGCCACCTGGGACCGTTCGCGTACCTACGAGCAGTACTTC
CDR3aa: CATWDRSRTYEQYF

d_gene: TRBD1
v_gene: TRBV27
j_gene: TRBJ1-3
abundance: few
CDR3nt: TGTGCCAGCGCGGCAGGGGGCTTCGGAAACACCATATATTTT
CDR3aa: CASAAGGFGNTIYF

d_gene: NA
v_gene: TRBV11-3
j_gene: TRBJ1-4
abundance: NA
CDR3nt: TGTGCCAGCAGCTTACAGGGTGAAAAACTGTTTTTT
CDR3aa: CASSLQGEKLFF

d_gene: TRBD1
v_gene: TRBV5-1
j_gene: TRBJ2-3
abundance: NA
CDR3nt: TGCGCCAGTTCACCCCCCAGGGGGACAGATACGCAGTATTTT
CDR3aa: CASSPPRGTDTQYF

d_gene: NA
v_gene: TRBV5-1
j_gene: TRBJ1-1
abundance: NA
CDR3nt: TGCGCCAGCAGCTTGGAAGGGGCAAGGAATACTGAAGCTTTCTTT
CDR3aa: CASSLEGARNTEAFF

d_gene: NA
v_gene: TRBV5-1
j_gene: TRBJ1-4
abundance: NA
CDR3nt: TGCGCCAGCAGGGATTCCAGTGCAACTAATGAAAAACTGTTTTTT
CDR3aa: CASRDSSATNEKLFF

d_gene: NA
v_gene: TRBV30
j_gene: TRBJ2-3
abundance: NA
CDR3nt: TGTGCCTGGAGTGAACTCCTAAGGGGGACTAGCACAGATACGCAGTATTTT
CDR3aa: CAWSELLRGTSTDTQYF

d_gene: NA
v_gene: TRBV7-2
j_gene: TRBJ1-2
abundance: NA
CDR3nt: TGTGCCAGCAGCTTAGAAGGGTTTGGTTATGGCTACACCTTC
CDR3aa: CASSLEGFGYGYTF

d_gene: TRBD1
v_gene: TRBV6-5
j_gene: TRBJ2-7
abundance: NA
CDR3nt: TGTGCCAGCAGTACACAGGGGACGGGGGAGCAGTACTTC
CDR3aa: CASSTQGTGEQYF

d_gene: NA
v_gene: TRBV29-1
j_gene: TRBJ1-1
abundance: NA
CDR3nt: TGCAGCGTTGGGCAGGGGAACACTGAAGCTTTCTTT
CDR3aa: CSVGQGNTEAFF

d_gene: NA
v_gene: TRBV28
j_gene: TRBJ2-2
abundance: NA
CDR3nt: TGTGCCAGCAGCTCAATCGGACAGAGGCCAACCGGGGAGCTGTTTTTT
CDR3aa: CASSSIGQRPTGELFF

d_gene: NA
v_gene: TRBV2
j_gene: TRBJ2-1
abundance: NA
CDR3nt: TGTGCCAGCAGTGATTCGGGACGCCGCTACAATGAGCAGTTCTTC
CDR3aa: CASSDSGRRYNEQFF

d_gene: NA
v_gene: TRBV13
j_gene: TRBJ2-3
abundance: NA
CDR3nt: TGTGCCAGCAGCTTAGGCCTAGCAGGGGGGGCGACAGATACGCAGTATTTT
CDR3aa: CASSLGLAGGATDTQYF

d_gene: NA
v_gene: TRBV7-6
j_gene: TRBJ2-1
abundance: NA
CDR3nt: TGTGCCAGCAGCTTAGCGCACTACAATGAGCAGTTCTTC
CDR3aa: CASSLAHYNEQFF

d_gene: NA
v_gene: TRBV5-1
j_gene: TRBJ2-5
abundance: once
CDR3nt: TGCGCCAGCAGCTTGGTCGAAGAGACCCAGTACTTC
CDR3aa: CASSLVEETQYF